This TCR beta chain was sequenced during a study of T cell responses to AZD1222 COVID-19 vaccine. This clone has ten or more counts. Germline V gene sequence: CDR1 SGHNT, CDR2 YENEEA. After removal of 0 bases from V and 5 bases from J, the junction contained 10 bases not matched to a gene. The CDR3 contains 18 residues. The method was immunoSEQ multiplex PCR; TCRdb's version includes in-frame clones alone and lacks a portion of them. The sample consists of about 110,000 clones, 91% of them appearing once. The clonotype comes from an adult in good health. The rearrangement uses TRBV11-3 and TRBJ2-1; 10 bases are shared with TRBD2. Sequences were derived from peripheral blood, sampled on day 0 of AZD1222 vaccination. The CDR3 nucleotides read TGTGCCAGCAGCTTAGATCAGGGGGGGACTAGCGCCCACAATGAGCAGTTCTTC. Its protein product is CASSLDQGGTSAHNEQFF.